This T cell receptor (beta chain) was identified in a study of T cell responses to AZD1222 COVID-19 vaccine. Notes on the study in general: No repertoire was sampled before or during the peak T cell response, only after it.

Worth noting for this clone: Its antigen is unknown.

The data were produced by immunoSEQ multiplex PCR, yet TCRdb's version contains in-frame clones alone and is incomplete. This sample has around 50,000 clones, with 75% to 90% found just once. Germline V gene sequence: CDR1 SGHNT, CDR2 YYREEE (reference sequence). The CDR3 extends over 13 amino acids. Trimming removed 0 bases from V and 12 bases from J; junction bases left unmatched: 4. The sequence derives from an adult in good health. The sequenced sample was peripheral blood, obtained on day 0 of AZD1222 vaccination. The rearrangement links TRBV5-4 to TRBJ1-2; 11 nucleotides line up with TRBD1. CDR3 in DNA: TGTGCCAGCAGCTTGGAGGACAGGGGGCCAGACACCTTC. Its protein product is CASSLEDRGPDTF. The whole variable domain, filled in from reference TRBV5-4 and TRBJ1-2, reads ETGVTQSPTHLIKTRGQQVTLRCSSQSGHNTVSWYQQALGQGPQFIFQYYREEENGRGNFPPRFSGLQFPNYSSELNVNALELDDSALYLCASSLEDRGPDTFGSGTRLTVV.